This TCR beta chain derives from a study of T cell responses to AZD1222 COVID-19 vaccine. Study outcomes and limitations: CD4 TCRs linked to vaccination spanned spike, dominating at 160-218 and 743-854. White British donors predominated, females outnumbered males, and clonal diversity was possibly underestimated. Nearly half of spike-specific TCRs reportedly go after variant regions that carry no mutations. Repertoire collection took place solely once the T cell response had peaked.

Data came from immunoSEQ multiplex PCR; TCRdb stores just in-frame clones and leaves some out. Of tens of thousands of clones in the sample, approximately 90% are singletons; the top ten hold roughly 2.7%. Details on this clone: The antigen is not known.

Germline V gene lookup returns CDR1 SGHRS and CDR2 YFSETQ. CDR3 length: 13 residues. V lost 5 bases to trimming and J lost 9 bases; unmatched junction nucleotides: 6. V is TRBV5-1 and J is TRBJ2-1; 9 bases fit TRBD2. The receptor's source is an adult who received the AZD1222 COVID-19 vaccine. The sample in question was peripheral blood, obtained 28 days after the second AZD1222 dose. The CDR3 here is CASRRLAESEQFF. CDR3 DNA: TGCGCCAGCAGGAGACTAGCGGAATCTGAGCAGTTCTTC.